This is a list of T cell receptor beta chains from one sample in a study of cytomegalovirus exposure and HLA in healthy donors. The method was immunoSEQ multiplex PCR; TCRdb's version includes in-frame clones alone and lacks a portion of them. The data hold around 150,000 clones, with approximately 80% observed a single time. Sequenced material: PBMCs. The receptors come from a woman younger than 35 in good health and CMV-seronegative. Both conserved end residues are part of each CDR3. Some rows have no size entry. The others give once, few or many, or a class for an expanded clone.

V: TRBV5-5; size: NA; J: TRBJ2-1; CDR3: CASSPGLGSYNEQFF
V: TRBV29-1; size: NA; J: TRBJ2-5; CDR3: CSVATAETQYF
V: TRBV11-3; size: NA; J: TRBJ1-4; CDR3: CASSPGQGYEKLFF
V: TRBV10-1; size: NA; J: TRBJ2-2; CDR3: CASSTGTADTGELFF
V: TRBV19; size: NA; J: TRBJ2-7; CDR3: CASSKGVSYEQYF
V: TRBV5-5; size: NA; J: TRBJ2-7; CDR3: CASSLDETGGMEQYF
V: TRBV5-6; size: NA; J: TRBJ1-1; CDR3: CASSWDVSGARNTEAFF
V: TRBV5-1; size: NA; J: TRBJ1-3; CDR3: CASSLRPDLSGNTIYF
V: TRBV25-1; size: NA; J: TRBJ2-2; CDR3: CASSDHRDSTGELFF
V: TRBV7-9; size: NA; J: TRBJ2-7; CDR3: CTSSSRGGGTGGAYEQYF
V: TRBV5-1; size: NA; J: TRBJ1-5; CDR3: CASSSTPQGSGGNQPQHF
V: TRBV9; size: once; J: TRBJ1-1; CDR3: CASSVFEFGTAREALF
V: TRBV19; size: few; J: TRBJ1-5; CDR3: CASKWGTQNGWPQHF
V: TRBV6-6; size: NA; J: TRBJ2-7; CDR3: CASSYSETNSYEQYF
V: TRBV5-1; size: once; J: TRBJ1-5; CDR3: CASSLGQGGQPQHF
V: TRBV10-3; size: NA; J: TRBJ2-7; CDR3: CAITLGQGYEQYF
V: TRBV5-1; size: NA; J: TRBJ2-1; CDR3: CASSALAGGPNEQFF
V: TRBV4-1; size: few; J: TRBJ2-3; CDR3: CASAPRGTGDRTDTQYF
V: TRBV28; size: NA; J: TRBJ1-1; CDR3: CASSLTTGSSEAFF
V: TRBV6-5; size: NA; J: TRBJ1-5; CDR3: CASSPSAANQPQHF
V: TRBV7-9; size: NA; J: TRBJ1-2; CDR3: CASSPGQASRDYGYTF
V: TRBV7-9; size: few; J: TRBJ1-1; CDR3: CASSLMTGEFMNTEAFF
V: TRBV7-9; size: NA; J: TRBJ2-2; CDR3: CASSSLLAGGSTGELFF
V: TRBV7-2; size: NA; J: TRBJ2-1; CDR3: CASSSRGTGSYNEQFF
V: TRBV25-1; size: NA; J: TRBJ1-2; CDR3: CASSGGGGGYTF
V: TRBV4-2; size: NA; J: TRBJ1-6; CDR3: CASSQDMGQGNSPLHF
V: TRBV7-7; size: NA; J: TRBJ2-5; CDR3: CASSFGQEETQYF
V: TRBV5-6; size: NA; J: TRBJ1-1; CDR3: CASSLVGGNTEAFF
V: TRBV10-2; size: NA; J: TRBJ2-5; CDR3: CASRSGQLQETQYF
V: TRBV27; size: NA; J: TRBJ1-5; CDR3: CASSPAGQFSNQPQHF
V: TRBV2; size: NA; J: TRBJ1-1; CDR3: CASSEGYDRGGNTEAFF
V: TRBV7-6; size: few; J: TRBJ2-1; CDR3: CASSLNQGVYNEQFF
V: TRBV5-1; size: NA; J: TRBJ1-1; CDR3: CASSSGAVPEAFF
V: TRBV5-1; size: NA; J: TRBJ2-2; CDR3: CASSQERGNTGELFF
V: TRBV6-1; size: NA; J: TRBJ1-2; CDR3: CASSEHRAGNYGYTF
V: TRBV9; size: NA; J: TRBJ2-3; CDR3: CASSPRTSPDTQYF
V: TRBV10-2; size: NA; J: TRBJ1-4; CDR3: CASSSSSATNEKLFF